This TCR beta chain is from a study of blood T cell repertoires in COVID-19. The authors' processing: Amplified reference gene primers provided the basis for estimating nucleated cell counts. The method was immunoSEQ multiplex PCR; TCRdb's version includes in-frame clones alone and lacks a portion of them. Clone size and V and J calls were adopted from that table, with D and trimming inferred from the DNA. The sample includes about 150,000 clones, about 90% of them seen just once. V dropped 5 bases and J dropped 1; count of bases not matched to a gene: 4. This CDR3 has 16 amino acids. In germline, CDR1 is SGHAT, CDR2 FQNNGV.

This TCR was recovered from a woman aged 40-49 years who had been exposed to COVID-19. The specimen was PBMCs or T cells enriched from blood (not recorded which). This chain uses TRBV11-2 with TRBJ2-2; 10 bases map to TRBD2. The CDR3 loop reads CASSARLAGNTGELFF. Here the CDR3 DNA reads TGTGCCAGCAGCGCCCGACTAGCGGGGAACACCGGGGAGCTGTTTTTT.